This section outlines one T cell receptor beta chain sequence together with its context. TCRdb's copy holds only in-frame clones and misses some; the assay was immunoSEQ multiplex PCR. The sample includes 110,000 to 150,000 clones, around 76% of them seen just once. The sample is drawn from a study of cytotoxic CD8 clonotypes in ibrutinib-treated CLL. Germline lookup yields CDR1 MNHEY and CDR2 SMNVEV (reference sequence). With 10 bases removed from V and 0 bases from J, the gap between germline ends came to 19 bases. CDR3 length: 15 residues. Source: PBMCs, taken after 24 months of ibrutinib treatment. V usage is TRBV27 and J usage is TRBJ2-7; D could derive from TRBD1 or TRBD2 (7 bases each). The receptor comes from a human donor with chronic lymphocytic leukemia. This chain's CDR3 is CATAGDRGPSYEQYF. The DNA of the CDR3 is TGTGCCACGGCGGGGGACAGAGGTCCCTCCTACGAGCAGTACTTC.